This TCR beta chain was sequenced for a study of T cell repertoires in cytomegalovirus infection. About the research overall: Matching HLA type and CMV infection were both indicated by public TCR beta signatures. Whole-study findings and limits: Carriage of CMV together with the relevant HLA was identifiable through cumulative public TCR beta family frequency.

The CDR3 covers 14 residues. CDR1 MNHEY and CDR2 SMNVEV come from the germline V gene (reference sequence). V was shortened by 2 bases and J by 9 bases, with 11 bases between the two germline ends. This clonotype showed up many times. Its antigen is undetermined. TCRdb recomputed calls from the reads with MiXCR, one row per CDR3 protein. There are nearly 550,000 distinct CDR3 sequences in the sample; about 17% occur only once, and 20% to 30% lies in the top ten. The origin of this receptor is a human donor in good health (CMV status not recorded). Some clones in this sample may be carry-over from other donors' samples. What was sequenced was CD8+ T cells from PBMCs. The J gene is TRBJ1-6, the V gene TRBV27, with D tentatively TRBD1 (6 bases). The CDR3 loop is CASSLIRGSSPLHF. The CDR3 bases are TGTGCCAGCAGTTTAATAAGGGGGAGTTCACCCCTCCACTTT.